This T cell receptor (beta chain) derives from a study of blood T cell repertoires in COVID-19. About the research overall: Sources were T cells, B-cell-depleted T cells, or PBMCs; the material itself was cDNA or gDNA.

All enrollees were about 18 to 90 years old and from 24 US areas. Participant reports of clinical history set cohort assignment. The authors' processing: Scientists estimated how many nucleated cells there were by amplifying reference gene primers. Produced via immunoSEQ multiplex PCR; TCRdb's table is partial and in-frame only. D and trimming come from the DNA, and the V and J calls and clone size come from that table. This table has roughly 290,000 clones, roughly 85% appearing once. This clone was recorded once. The ends were cut back, 4 bases at V and 3 bases at J, with 7 bases in the middle. This CDR3 has 13 residues. CDR1 and CDR2 (germline): MNHEY, SVGAGI.

Sequences were obtained from PBMCs or T cells enriched from blood (not recorded which). This sequence originates from a woman aged 25-40 years who had recovered from COVID-19. This chain links TRBV6-5 with TRBJ2-1; D not certain. Here the CDR3 reads CASSLSVYNEQFF. In DNA form, the CDR3 reads TGTGCCAGCAGTTTGTCTGTCTACAATGAGCAGTTCTTC.